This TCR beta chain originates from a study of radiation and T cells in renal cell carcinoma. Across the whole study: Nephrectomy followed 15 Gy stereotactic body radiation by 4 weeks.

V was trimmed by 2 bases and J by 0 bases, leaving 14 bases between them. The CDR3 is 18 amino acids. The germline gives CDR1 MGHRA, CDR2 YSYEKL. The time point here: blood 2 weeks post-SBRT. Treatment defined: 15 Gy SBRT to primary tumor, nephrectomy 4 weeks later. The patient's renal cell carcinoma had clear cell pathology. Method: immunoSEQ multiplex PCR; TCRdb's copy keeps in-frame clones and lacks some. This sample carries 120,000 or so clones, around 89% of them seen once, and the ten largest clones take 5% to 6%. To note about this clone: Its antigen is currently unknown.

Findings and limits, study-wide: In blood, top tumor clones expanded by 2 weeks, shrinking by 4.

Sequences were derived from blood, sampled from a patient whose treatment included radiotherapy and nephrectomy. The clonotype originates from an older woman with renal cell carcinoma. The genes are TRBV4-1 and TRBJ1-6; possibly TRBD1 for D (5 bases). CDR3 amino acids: CASSQFGGVSSYNSPLHF. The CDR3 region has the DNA TGCGCCAGCAGCCAATTTGGGGGGGTAAGCTCCTATAATTCACCCCTCCACTTT.